Following are 6 T cell receptor beta chains from one sample sequenced in a study of blood T cell repertoires in COVID-19. Libraries were prepared by immunoSEQ multiplex PCR; TCRdb keeps only in-frame clonotypes and omits some of them. The data contain approximately 15,000 clones, roughly 80% of them singletons. The sequenced sample consisted of peripheral blood. The receptors shown here come from a human donor in a cohort sampled during active COVID-19.

The V and J genes are TRBV19 and TRBJ1-2; D possibly corresponds to TRBD1 (5 bases). The V end was cut by 2 bases, the J end by 7 bases, with 17 bases between. CDR3 size: 15 residues. Germline V lookup: CDR1 LNHDA, CDR2 SQIVND (reference sequence). The CDR3 DNA is TGTGCCAGTAGTATACCGGGGGTAGGACTATCTGGCTACACCTTC. Its protein product is CASSIPGVGLSGYTF.

The chain has TRBV3-1 (or the pseudogene TRBV3-2) and TRBJ2-1, with D maybe TRBD1 (6 bases). Germline V gives CDR1 LGHDT, CDR2 YNNKEL (reference sequence). The CDR3 spans 12 residues. V was cut by 4 bases and J by 10 bases, with 11 bases left in between. CDR3 loop: CASSPTGREQFF. The DNA of the CDR3 is TGTGCCAGCAGCCCTACAGGGAGAGAGCAGTTCTTC.

The chain is built from TRBV20-1 and TRBJ2-5, with D possibly TRBD1 on 6 matching bases. Germline CDR1 and CDR2: DFQATT and SNEGSKA (reference sequence). CDR3 size: 11 residues. Trimming pared 5 bases from V and 4 bases from J, leaving 8 bases between. CDR3 DNA sequence: TGCAGTGCTTGGGACATAGAGACCCAGTACTTC. Its translation is CSAWDIETQYF.

The rearrangement joins TRBV5-1 to TRBJ2-3; tentative D call: TRBD2 (6 bases). V gave up 0 bases and J gave up 0 bases, with 11 bases separating them. The CDR3 totals 16 residues. Per germline, CDR1 SGHRS and CDR2 YFSETQ. The CDR3 DNA sequence: TGCGCCAGCAGCTTGGGGTGGGGGGAGAGCACAGATACGCAGTATTTT. Amino acid sequence: CASSLGWGESTDTQYF.

The chain employs TRBV7-9 and TRBJ2-1, with 10 nucleotides matching TRBD1. The CDR3 covers 16 residues. Unmatched junction bases numbered 7, after V lost 3 bases and J lost 5 bases. Germline loops: CDR1 SEHNR, CDR2 FQNEAQ (reference sequence). Here the CDR3 reads CASSLGDRGRNNEQFF. In nucleotides, the CDR3 is TGTGCCAGCAGCTTGGGGGACAGGGGCAGAAACAATGAGCAGTTCTTC.

V and J are TRBV4-1 and TRBJ2-7, with 9 bases identical to TRBD1. V gave up 4 bases and J gave up 2 bases; unmatched junction bases: 3. The CDR3 spans 14 residues. In germline, CDR1 is MGHRA, CDR2 YSYEKL. The CDR3 DNA follows: TGCGCCAGCAGCCTCGGACAGGGGCCCTACGAGCAGTACTTC. Translation: CASSLGQGPYEQYF.